A selection of T cell receptor beta chains follows, all from one sample in a study of blood T cell repertoires in COVID-19. The assay was immunoSEQ multiplex PCR, and TCRdb's table has in-frame clones only and misses some. The sample has roughly 200,000 clones, 75% to 90% seen once; the top ten hold roughly 6.7%. The specimen was peripheral blood. Receptor source: a man in his forties or fifties with acute or convalescent COVID-19. Each CDR3 is given with its conserved first and last residue. The order of the fields is J gene, clone size, D gene, V gene, CDR3 protein, CDR3 DNA. The D gene is left open where the match is weak. The size entry is marked missing in some rows and otherwise reads once, few, many or a size class.

TRBJ2-3 NA TRBD2 TRBV19 CASTPPPSGGAYTQYF TGTGCCAGCACACCCCCCCCTAGCGGGGGGGCCTATACGCAGTATTTT
TRBJ1-2 NA TRBD1 TRBV6-5 CASGRQGAPLYGYTF TGTGCCAGCGGACGACAGGGGGCGCCCCTCTATGGCTACACCTTC
TRBJ2-2 NA TRBD2 TRBV6-6 CASPSGEGGELFF TGTGCCAGCCCTAGCGGGGAAGGTGGGGAGCTGTTTTTT
TRBJ1-1 NA TRBD1 TRBV4-2 CASSRDQGQGLRHTEAFF TGTGCCAGCAGCCGAGATCAGGGACAGGGGTTAAGGCACACTGAAGCTTTCTTT
TRBJ2-7 NA TRBD1 TRBV7-9 CASSLDPTGGGYEQYF TGTGCCAGCAGCTTAGACCCTACAGGGGGCGGGTACGAGCAGTACTTC
TRBJ1-2 NA NA TRBV4-1 CASSQVEGNYGYTF TGCGCCAGCAGCCAAGTGGAGGGGAACTATGGCTACACCTTC
TRBJ2-7 NA NA TRBV18 CASSPTSYEQYF TGTGCCAGCTCACCGACATCCTACGAGCAGTACTTC
TRBJ1-6 NA TRBD1 TRBV5-4 CASSLVGQSNSPLHF TGTGCCAGCAGCTTGGTGGGACAGAGTAATTCACCCCTCCACTTT
TRBJ2-5 NA TRBD2 TRBV18 CASSPRGSSGGETQYF TGTGCCAGCTCCCCCAGGGGGTCTAGCGGGGGCGAGACCCAGTACTTC
TRBJ2-3 few NA TRBV5-1 CASHDRKDTDTQYF TGCGCCAGCCACGACAGGAAAGACACAGATACGCAGTATTTT
TRBJ1-3 NA TRBD1 TRBV5-4 CASSSRGQGTGNTIYF TGTGCCAGCAGCTCGCGTGGACAGGGAACTGGAAACACCATATATTTT
TRBJ1-5 NA NA TRBV2 CASSDSMGGQPQHF TGTGCCAGCAGTGATAGTATGGGGGGACAGCCCCAGCATTTT
TRBJ2-3 NA NA TRBV5-1 CASSLATVSDTQYF TGCGCCAGCAGCTTGGCCACGGTTTCAGATACGCAGTATTTT